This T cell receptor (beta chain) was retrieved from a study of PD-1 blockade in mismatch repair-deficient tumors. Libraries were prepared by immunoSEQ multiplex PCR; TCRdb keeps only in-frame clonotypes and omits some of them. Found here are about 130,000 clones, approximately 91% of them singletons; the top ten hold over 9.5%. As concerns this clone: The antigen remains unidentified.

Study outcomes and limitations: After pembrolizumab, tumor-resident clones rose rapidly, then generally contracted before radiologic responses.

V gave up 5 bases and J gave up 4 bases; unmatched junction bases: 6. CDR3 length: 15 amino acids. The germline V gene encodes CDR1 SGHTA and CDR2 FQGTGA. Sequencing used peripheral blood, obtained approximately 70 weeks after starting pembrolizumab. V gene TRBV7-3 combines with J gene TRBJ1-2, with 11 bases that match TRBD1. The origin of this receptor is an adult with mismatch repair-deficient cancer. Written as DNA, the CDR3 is TGTGCCAGCAGCCCGGGACAGGGGGGATTCTATGGCTACACCTTC. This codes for CASSPGQGGFYGYTF.